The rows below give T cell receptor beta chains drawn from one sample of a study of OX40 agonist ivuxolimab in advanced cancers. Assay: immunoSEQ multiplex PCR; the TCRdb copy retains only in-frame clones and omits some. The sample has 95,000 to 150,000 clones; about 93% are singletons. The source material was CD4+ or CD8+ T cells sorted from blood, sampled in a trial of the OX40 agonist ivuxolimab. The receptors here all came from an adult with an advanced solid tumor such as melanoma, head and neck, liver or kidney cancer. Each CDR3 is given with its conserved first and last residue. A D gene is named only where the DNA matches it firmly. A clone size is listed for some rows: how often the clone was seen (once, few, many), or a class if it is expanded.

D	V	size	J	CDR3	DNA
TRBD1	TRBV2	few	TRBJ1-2	CASSGGQLAGGYTF	TGTGCCAGCAGTGGGGGACAGTTGGCAGGAGGCTACACCTTC
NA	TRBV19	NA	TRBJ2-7	CASSIYGDGNEQYF	TGTGCCAGTAGTATATATGGTGATGGGAACGAGCAGTACTTC
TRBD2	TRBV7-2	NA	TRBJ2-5	CASSSTLGGGQETQYF	TGTGCCAGCAGCTCTACCCTCGGGGGGGGGCAAGAGACCCAGTACTTC
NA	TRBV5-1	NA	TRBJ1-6	CASSIGPTLGGPLHF	TGCGCCAGCAGCATAGGACCGACTCTCGGGGGACCCCTCCACTTT
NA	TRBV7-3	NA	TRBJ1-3	CASSPDGAGNTIYF	TGTGCCAGCAGCCCCGACGGGGCTGGAAACACCATATATTTT
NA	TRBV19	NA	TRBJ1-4	CASTLLRDATNEKLFF	TGTGCCAGTACCCTACTCAGAGATGCAACTAATGAAAAACTGTTTTTT
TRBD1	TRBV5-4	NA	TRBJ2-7	CASSPHPTGGYYEQYF	TGTGCCAGCAGCCCACATCCCACAGGGGGCTATTACGAGCAGTACTTC
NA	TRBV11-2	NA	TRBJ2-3	CASSSPGSRTDTQYF	TGTGCCAGCAGCTCCCCTGGGTCACGCACAGATACGCAGTATTTT
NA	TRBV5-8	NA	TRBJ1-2	CASSFRANYGYTF	TGTGCCAGCAGCTTCAGAGCTAACTATGGCTACACCTTC
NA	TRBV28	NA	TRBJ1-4	CASSLGGINEKLFF	TGTGCCAGCAGTTTAGGGGGCATTAATGAAAAACTGTTTTTT
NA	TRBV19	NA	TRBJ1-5	CASSSGFSSNQPQHF	TGTGCCAGTAGTTCGGGGTTTTCTAGCAATCAGCCCCAGCATTTT
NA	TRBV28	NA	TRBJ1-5	CASSLWLLVGNQPQHF	TGTGCCAGCAGCCTGTGGCTCCTCGTGGGCAATCAGCCCCAGCATTTT
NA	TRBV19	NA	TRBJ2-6	CASSMFRARSSGANVLTF	TGTGCCAGTAGTATGTTTAGGGCCCGGAGCTCTGGGGCCAACGTCCTGACTTTC
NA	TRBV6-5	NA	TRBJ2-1	CASSYDGGRRNEQFF	TGTGCCAGCAGTTACGACGGGGGCCGTCGGAATGAGCAGTTCTTC
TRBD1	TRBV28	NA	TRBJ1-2	CASSLSAAGGAYGYTF	TGTGCCAGCAGTTTAAGCGCGGCAGGGGGGGCCTATGGCTACACCTTC
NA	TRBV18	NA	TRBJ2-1	CASSPRWGASNEQFF	TGTGCCAGCTCACCCCGATGGGGCGCATCAAATGAGCAGTTCTTC
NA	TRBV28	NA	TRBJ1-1	CASSPNHNTEAFF	TGTGCCAGCAGTCCGAACCACAACACTGAAGCTTTCTTT
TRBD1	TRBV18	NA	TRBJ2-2	CASSPGTGATGELFF	TGTGCCAGCTCACCGGGGACAGGGGCTACCGGGGAGCTGTTTTTT
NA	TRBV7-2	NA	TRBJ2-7	CASSLDRVVTYEQYF	TGTGCCAGCAGCTTAGACAGGGTGGTCACCTACGAGCAGTACTTC
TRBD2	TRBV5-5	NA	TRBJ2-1	CASSSDYRGSGEQFF	TGTGCCAGCAGCTCCGATTATCGAGGTAGCGGGGAGCAGTTCTTC
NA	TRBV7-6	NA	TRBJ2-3	CASSFITGNTDTQYF	TGTGCCAGCAGCTTTATTACGGGCAACACAGATACGCAGTATTTT
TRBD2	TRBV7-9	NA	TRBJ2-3	CATRLAPSTDTQYF	TGTGCCACCCGACTAGCGCCAAGCACAGATACGCAGTATTTT
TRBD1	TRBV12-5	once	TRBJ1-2	CASGPMDRGYGYTF	TGTGCTAGTGGTCCTATGGACAGGGGGTATGGCTACACCTTC
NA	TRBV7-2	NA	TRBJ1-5	CASSLAHGGTQPQHF	TGTGCCAGCAGCTTAGCGCACGGGGGGACGCAGCCCCAGCATTTT
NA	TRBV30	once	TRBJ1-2	CAWSVSYGYTF	TGTGCCTGGAGTGTATCCTATGGCTACACCTTC
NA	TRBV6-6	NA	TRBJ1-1	CASSYSKPAEAFF	TGTGCCAGCAGTTACTCGAAACCCGCTGAAGCTTTCTTT
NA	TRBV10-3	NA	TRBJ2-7	CAISDPQTGSYEQYF	TGTGCCATCAGTGACCCACAGACAGGCTCCTACGAGCAGTACTTC
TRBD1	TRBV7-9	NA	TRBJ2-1	CASSPEGGWWEQFF	TGTGCCAGCAGCCCAGAAGGGGGCTGGTGGGAGCAGTTCTTC
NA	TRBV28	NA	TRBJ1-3	CASSSDAYSGNTIYF	TGTGCCAGCAGTTCCGACGCTTACTCTGGAAACACCATATATTTT